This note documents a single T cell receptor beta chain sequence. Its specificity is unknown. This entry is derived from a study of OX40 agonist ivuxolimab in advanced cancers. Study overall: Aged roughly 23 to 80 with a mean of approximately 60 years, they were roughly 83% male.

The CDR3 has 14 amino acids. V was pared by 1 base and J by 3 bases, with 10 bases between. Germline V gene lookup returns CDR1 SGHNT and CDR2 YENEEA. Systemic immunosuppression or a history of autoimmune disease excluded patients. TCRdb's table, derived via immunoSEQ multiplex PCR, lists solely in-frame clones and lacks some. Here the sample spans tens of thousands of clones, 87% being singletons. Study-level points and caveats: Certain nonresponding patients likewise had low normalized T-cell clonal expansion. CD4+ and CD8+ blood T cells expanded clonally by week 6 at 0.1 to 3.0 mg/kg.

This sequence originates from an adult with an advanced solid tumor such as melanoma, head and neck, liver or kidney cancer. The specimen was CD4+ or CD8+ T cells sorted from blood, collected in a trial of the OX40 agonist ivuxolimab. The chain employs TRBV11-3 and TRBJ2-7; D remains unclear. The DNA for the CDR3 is TGTGCCAGCAGCTTAGTCGCCCTCGGCTACGAGCAGTACTTC. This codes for CASSLVALGYEQYF.